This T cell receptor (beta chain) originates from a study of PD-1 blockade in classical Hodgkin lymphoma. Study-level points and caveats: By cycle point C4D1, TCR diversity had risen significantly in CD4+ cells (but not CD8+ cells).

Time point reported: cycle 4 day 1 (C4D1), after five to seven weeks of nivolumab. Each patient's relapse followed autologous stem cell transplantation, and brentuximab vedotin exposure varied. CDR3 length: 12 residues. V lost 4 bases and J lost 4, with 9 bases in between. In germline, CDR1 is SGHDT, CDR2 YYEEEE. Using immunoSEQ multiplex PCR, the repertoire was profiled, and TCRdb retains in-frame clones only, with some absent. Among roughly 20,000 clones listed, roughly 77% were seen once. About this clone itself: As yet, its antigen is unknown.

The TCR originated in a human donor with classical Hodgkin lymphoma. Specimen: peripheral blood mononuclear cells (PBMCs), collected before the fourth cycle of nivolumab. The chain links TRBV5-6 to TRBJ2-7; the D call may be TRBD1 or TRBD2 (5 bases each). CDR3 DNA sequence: TGTGCCAGCAGCCTCGGGGCTTACGAGCAGTACTTC. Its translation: CASSLGAYEQYF. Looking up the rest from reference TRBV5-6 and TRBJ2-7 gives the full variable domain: DAGVTQSPTHLIKTRGQQVTLRCSPKSGHDTVSWYQQALGQGPQFIFQYYEEEERQRGNFPDRFSGHQFPNYSSELNVNALLLGDSALYLCASSLGAYEQYFGPGTRLTVT.